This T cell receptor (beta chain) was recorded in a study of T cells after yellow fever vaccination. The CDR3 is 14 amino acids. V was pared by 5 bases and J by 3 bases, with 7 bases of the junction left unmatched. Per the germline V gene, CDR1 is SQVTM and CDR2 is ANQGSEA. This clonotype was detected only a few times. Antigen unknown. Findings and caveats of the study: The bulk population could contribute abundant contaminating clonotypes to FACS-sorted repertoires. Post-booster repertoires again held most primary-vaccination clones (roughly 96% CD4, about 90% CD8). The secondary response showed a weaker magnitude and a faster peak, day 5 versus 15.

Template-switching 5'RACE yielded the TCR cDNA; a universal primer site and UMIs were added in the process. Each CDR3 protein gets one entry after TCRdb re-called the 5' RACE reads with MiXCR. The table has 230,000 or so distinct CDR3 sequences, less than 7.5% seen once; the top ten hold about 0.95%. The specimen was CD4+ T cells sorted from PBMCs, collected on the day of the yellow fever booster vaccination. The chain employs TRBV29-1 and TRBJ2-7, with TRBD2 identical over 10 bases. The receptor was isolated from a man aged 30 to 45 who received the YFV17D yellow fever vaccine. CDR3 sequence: CSVILAGPYYEQYF. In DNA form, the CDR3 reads TGCAGCGTTATACTAGCGGGACCCTACTACGAGCAGTACTTC.